The entry below gives a single TCR beta chain sequence along with its context. The CDR3 is made up of 15 amino acids. CDR1 KGHSH and CDR2 LQKENI come from the germline V gene. The germline V and J ends were trimmed by 1 base and 1 base, with 10 bases remaining between them. The record originates from a study of cytomegalovirus exposure and HLA in healthy donors. This PCR relied on a set of 60 Vbeta primers and 13 Jbeta primers. Method: immunoSEQ multiplex PCR; TCRdb's copy keeps in-frame clones and lacks some. Here the sample spans under 200,000 clones, over 9.5% being singletons. The receptor was isolated from a man between 45 and 60 years old in good health and CMV-seropositive. The rearrangement links TRBV18 to TRBJ1-2; D unresolved. Sequenced: PBMCs. The CDR3 loop is CASSPLPRFNYGYTF. Here the CDR3 DNA reads TGTGCCAGCTCACCACTTCCCAGGTTTAACTATGGCTACACCTTC.